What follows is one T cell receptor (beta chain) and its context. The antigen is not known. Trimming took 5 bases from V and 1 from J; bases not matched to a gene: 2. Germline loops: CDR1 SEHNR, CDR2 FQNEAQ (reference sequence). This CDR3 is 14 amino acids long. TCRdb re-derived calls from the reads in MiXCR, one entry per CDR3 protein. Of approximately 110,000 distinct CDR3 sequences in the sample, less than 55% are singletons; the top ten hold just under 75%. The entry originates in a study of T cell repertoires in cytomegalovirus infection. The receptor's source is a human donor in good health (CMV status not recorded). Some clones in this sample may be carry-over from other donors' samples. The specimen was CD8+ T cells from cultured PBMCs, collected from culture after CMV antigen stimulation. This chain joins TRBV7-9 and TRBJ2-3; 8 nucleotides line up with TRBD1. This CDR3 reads CASSRGQGTDTQYF. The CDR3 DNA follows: TGTGCCAGCAGCAGGGGACAGGGCACAGATACGCAGTATTTT. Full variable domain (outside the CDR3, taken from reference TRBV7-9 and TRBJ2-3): DTGVSQNPRHKITKRGQNVTFRCDPISEHNRLYWYRQTLGQGPEFLTYFQNEAQLEKSRLLSDRFSAERPKGSFSTLEIQRTEQGDSAMYLCASSRGQGTDTQYFGPGTRLTVL.